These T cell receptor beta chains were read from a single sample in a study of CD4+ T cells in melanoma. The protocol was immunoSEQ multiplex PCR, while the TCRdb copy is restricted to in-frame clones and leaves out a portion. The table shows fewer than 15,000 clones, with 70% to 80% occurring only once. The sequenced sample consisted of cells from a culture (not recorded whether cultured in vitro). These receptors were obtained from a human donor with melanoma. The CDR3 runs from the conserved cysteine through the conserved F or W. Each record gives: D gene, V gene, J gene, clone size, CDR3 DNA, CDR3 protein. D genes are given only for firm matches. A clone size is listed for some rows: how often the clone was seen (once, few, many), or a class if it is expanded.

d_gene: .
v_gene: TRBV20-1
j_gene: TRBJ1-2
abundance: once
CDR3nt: TGCAGTGCTAGAGTGGGCTATGGCTACACCTTC
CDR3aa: CSARVGYGYTF

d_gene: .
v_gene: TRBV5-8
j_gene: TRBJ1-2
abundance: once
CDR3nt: TGTGCCAGCAGCTTGACAGGGACTGACTGTGGCTACACCTTC
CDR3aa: CASSLTGTDCGYTF

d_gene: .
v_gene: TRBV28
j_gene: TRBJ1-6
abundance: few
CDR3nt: TGTGCCAGCAGGGGGTCGGGCTCACCCCTCCACTTT
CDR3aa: CASRGSGSPLHF

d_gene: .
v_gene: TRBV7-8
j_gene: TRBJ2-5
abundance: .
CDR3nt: TGTGCCAGCCGAGAGGATAGACTACTGAGGGGAGAGACCCAGTACTTC
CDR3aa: CASREDRLLRGETQYF

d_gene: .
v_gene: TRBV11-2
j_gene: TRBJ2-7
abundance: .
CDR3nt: TGTGCCAGCAGCTCGGGACGGCAGGGCTACGAGCAGTACTTC
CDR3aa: CASSSGRQGYEQYF

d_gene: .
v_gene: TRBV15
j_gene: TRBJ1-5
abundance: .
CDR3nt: TGTGCCACCAGCAGAGATTGGGCAGCTGGTGAAAGCAATCAGCCCCAGCATTTT
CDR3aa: CATSRDWAAGESNQPQHF

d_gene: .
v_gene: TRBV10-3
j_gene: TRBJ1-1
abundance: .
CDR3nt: TGTGCCATCAGTGAGTCGGTGAACACTGAAGCTTTCTTT
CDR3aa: CAISESVNTEAFF

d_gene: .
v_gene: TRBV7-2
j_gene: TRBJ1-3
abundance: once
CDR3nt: TGTGCCAGCAGCTTATCTTGGGACACTGGAAACACCATATATTTT
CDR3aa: CASSLSWDTGNTIYF

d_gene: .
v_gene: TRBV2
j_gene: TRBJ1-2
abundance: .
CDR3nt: TGTGCCAGCAGTGCAACAGCTAACTATGGCTACACCTTC
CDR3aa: CASSATANYGYTF

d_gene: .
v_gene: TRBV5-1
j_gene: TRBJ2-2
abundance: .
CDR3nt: TGCGCCAGCAGCCTGCGGGCTAGCAGCACCGGGGAGCTGTTTTTT
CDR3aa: CASSLRASSTGELFF

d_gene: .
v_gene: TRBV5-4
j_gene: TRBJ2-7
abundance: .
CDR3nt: TGTGCCAGCAGCTTTGGGGCAGGGGACGAGCAGTACTTC
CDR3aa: CASSFGAGDEQYF

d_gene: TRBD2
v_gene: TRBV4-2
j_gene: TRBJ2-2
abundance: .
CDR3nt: TGTGCCAGCAGCCAAGGGGGACTAGCGGGGGGGGCGATCACCGGGGAGCTGTTTTTT
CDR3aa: CASSQGGLAGGAITGELFF

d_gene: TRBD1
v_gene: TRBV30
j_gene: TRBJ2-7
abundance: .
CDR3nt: TGTGCCTGCAGGACAGGCCCAGTTTTGGTAGAGCAGTACTTC
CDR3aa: CACRTGPVLVEQYF

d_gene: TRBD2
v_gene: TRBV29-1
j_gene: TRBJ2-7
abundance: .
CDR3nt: TGCAGCGCCGGTGGCGGGGGAAACTCCTACGAGCAGTACTTC
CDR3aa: CSAGGGGNSYEQYF

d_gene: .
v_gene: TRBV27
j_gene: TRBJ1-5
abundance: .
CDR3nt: TGTGCCAGCAGCAACGCGGGTCGCAGCAATCAGCCCCAGCATTTT
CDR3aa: CASSNAGRSNQPQHF

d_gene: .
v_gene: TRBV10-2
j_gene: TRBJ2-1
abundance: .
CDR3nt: TGCGCCAGCAGTGAAGAGACTAGCAATGAGCAGTTCTTC
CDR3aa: CASSEETSNEQFF

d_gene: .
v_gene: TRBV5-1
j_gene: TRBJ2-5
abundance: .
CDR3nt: TGCGCCAGCAGACGTGAGCAGGACGTGACCCAGTACTTC
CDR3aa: CASRREQDVTQYF

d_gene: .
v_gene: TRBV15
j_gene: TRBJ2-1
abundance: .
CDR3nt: TGTGCCACCAGCAGAGATAGCCCCCTAAAGGGCAATGAGCAGTTCTTC
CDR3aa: CATSRDSPLKGNEQFF

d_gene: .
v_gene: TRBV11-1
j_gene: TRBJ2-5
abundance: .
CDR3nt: TGTGCCAGCAGCACCGGGGGTTCTGGGGAGACCCAGTACTTC
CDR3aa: CASSTGGSGETQYF

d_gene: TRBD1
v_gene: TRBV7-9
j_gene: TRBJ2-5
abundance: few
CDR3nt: TGTGCCAGCAGCCCGACAGGGGCCGGAAAGACCCAGTACTTC
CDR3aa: CASSPTGAGKTQYF

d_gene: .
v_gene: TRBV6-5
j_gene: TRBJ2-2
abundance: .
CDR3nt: TGTGCCAGCATGCGCCTCACCGGGGAGCTGTTTTTT
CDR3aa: CASMRLTGELFF

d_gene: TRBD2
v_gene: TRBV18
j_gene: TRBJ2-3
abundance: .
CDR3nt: TGTGCCAGCACGGGACTAGCGGGGGGCACAGCTAGCACAGATACGCAGTATTTT
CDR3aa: CASTGLAGGTASTDTQYF

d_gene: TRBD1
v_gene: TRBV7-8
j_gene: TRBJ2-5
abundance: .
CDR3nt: TGTGCCAGCAGAAGGACAGGGTCGGAGACCCAGTACTTC
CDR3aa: CASRRTGSETQYF

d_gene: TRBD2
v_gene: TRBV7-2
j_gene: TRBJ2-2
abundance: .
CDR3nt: TGTGCCAGCAGCTTAGGCGCGGGGGGCGGCGAGCTGTTTTTT
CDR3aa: CASSLGAGGGELFF

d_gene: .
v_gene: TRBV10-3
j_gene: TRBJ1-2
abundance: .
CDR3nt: TGTGCCATCAGCCGAAACCAGGGCATCTATGGCTACACCTTC
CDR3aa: CAISRNQGIYGYTF

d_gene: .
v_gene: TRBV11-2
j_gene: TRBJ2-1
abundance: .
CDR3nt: TGTGCCAGCAGCTTAAGATCCACGGGACTCGCCCGCAATGAGCAGTTCTTC
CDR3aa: CASSLRSTGLARNEQFF

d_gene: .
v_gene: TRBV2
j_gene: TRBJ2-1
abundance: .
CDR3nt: TGTGCCAGCAGTGAGTCCCCGGCGGGCAATGAGCAGTTCTTC
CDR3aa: CASSESPAGNEQFF

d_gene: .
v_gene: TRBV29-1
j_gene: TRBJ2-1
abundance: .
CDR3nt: TGCAGCGTCTTGTTGACGGATGAGCAGTTCTTC
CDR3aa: CSVLLTDEQFF

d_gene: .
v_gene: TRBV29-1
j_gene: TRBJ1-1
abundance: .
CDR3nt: TGCAGCGTTGGGGTCTTGGGAGGACGAACTGAAGCTTTCTTT
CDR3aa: CSVGVLGGRTEAFF

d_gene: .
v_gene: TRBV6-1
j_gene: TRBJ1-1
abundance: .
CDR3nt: TGTGCCAGCAGATCGAGGGATGCAGCTGAAGCTTTCTTT
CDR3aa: CASRSRDAAEAFF

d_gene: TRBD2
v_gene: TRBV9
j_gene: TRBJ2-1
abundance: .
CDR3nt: TGTGCCAGCAGCGGAATCGGACTAGCGGGGGTCGGTCCGTTCTTC
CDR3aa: CASSGIGLAGVGPFF

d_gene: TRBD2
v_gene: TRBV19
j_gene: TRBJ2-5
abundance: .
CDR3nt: TGTGCCAGTAACACTGGCGCTAGCGGGGCGGAAGAGACCCAGTACTTC
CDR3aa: CASNTGASGAEETQYF

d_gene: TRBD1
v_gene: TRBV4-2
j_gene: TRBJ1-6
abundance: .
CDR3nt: TGTGCCAGCAGCGTGACAGGGGAAGCCTCACCCCTCCACTTT
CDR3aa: CASSVTGEASPLHF

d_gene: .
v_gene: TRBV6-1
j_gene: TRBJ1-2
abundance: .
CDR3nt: TGTGCCAGCAGTGAATTCTCATCATTTAATCGGATCTATGGCTACACCTTC
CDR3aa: CASSEFSSFNRIYGYTF

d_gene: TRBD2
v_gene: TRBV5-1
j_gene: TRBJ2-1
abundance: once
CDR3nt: TGCGCCAGCAGCTTTAGCGGGGGGCACAATGAGCAGTTCTTC
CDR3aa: CASSFSGGHNEQFF

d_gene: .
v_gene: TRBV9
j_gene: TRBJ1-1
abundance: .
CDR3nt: TGTGCCAGCAGCGCGAGGGGGGCGGGGAACACTGAAGCTTTCTTT
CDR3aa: CASSARGAGNTEAFF

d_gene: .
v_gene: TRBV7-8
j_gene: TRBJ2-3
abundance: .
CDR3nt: TGTGCCAGCAGCCCGGGGACATTCGCCCCAGATACGCAGTATTTT
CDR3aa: CASSPGTFAPDTQYF

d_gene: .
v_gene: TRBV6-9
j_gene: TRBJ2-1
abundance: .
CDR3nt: TGTGCCAGCTCTGACGAGAGGTGGGGGCCCTCCTACAATGAGCAGTTCTTC
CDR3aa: CASSDERWGPSYNEQFF

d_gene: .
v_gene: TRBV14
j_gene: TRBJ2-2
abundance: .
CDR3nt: TGTGCCAGCAGCCTGGTGGGGGGAAGCGCCGGGGAGCTGTTTTTT
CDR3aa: CASSLVGGSAGELFF

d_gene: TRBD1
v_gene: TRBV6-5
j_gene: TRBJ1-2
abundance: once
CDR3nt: TGTGCCAGCAGCCCGCCGACAGGGAATGGCTACACCTTC
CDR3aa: CASSPPTGNGYTF

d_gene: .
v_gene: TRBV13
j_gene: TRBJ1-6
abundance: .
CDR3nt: TGTGCCAGCAGCTTAGGCACGATCTGGGACGTCAGTTCACCCCTCCACTTT
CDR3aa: CASSLGTIWDVSSPLHF

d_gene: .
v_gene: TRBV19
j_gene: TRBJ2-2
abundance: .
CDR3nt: TGTGCCAGTAGTAGGGGTTTCGGGGAGCTGTTTTTT
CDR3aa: CASSRGFGELFF

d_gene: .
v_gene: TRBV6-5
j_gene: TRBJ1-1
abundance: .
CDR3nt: TGTGCCAGCACTCTGACAGGGAACACTGAAGCTTTCTTT
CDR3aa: CASTLTGNTEAFF

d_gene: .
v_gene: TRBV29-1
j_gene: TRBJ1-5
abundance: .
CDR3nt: TGCAGCGCTCAGAAGGGAGGGGATCAGCCCCAGCATTTT
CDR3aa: CSAQKGGDQPQHF

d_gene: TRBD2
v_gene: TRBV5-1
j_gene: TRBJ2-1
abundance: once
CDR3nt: TGCGCCAGCAGCTCGGGACTAACGAATGAGCAGTTCTTC
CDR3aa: CASSSGLTNEQFF

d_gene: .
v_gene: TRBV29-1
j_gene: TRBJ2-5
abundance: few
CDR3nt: TGCAGCGTGTTGAGCGGACAAGAGACCCAGTACTTC
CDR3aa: CSVLSGQETQYF

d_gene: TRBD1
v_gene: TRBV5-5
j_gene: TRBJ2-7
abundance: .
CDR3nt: TGTGCCAGCAGCCTACAGGGGGCCTACGAGCAGTACTTC
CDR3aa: CASSLQGAYEQYF

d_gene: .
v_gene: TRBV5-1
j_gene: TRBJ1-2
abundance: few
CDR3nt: TGCGCCAGCAGCTTGAGGACACAGAACTATGGCTACACCTTC
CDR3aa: CASSLRTQNYGYTF

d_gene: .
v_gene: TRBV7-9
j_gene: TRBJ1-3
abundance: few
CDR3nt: TGTGCCAGCGGAGATTACACCATATATTTT
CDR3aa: CASGDYTIYF

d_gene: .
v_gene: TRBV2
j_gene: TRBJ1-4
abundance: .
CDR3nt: TGTGCCAGCAGGGCAGGCGGGGGTAAGAATGAAAAACTGTTTTTT
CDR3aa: CASRAGGGKNEKLFF

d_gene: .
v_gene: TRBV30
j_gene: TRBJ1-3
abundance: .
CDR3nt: TGTGCCTGGAGTTCAGAACGGCGGAACACCATATATTTT
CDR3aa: CAWSSERRNTIYF

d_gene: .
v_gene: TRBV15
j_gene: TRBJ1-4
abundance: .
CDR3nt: TGTGCCACCAGCAGAGAGAGCCATAATGAAAAACTGTTTTTT
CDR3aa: CATSRESHNEKLFF